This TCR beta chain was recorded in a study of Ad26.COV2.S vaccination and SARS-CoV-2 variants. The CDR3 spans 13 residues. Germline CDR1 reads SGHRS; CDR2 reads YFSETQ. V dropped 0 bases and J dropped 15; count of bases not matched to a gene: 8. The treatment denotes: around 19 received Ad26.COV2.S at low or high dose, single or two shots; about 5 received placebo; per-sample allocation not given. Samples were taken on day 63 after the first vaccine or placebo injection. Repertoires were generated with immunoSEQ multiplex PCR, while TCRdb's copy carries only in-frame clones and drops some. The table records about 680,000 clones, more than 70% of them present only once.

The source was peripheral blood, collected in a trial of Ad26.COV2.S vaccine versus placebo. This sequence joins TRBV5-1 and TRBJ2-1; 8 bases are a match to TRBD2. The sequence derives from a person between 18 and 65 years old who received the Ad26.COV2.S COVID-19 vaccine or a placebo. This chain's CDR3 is CASSLAEAGVGFF. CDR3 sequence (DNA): TGCGCCAGCAGCTTGGCCGAAGCGGGAGTTGGGTTCTTC.